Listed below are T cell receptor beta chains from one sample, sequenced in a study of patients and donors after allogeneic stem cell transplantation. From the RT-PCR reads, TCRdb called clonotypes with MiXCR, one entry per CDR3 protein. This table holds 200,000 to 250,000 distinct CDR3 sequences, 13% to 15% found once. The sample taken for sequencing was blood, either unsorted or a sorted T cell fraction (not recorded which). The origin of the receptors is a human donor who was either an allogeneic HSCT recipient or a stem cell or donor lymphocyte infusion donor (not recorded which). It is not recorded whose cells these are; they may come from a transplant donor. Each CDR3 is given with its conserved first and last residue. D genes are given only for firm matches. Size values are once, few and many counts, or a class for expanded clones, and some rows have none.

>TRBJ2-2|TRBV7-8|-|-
TGTGCCAGCAGCGCCCTTCGTTCGTTCGGGGAGCTGTTTTTT
CASSALRSFGELFF
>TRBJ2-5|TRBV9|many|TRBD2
TGTGCCAGCAGCCCCGGGGGGTTAGAGACCCAGTACTTC
CASSPGGLETQYF
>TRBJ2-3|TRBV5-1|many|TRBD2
TGCGCCAGCAGCCGTAGCGGGGTTAGCACAGATACGCAGTATTTT
CASSRSGVSTDTQYF
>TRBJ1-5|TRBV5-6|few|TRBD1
TGTGCCAGCAGCTTGTCACTCGGACAGGCCCAGCCCCAGCATTTT
CASSLSLGQAQPQHF
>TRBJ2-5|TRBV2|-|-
TGTGCCAGCAGTGAAGCGGGGGGGGCAGAGACCCAGTACTTC
CASSEAGGAETQYF
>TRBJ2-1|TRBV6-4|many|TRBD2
TGTGCCAGCAGTGACGGGCGCGGGAGATCCTACAATGAGCAGTTCTTC
CASSDGRGRSYNEQFF
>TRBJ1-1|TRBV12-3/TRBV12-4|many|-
TGTGCCAGCAGCCAAACAGTGAACACTGAAGCTTTCTTT
CASSQTVNTEAFF
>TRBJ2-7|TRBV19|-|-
TGTGCCAGTAGTAGATTTGGACAGACCTCCTACGAGCAGTACTTC
CASSRFGQTSYEQYF
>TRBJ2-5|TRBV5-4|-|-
TGTGCCAGCAGCGTGGGGGGAGGCCAAGAGACCCAGTACTTC
CASSVGGGQETQYF
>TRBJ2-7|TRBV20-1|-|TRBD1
TGCAGTGCAAAAGGACAGGGGGAATACGAGCAGTACTTC
CSAKGQGEYEQYF
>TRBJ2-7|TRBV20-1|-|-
TGCAGTGCTAGTTGGGGGTTTGAGCAGTACTTC
CSASWGFEQYF
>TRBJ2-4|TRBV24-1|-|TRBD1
TGTGCCACCAGTGATGGGGACAGGGTGTCCAAAAACATTCAGTACTTC
CATSDGDRVSKNIQYF
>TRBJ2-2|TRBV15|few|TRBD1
TGTGCCACCAGGGACAGGGCCGGCAACACCGGGGAGCTGTTTTTT
CATRDRAGNTGELFF
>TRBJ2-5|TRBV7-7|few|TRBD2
TGTGCTAGCAGCTTTTCGCTAGCGGGGGCACCACAAGAGACCCAGTACTTC
CASSFSLAGAPQETQYF
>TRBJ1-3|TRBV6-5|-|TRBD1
TGTGCCAGCAGGCCTCAGGGGGGCACCATATATTTT
CASRPQGGTIYF
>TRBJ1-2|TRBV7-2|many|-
TGTGCCAGCAGCCCTGATGGGGGCCGCAGAGGAGCGAGCTACACCTTC
CASSPDGGRRGASYTF
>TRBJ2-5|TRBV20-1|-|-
TGCAGTGCTAGAGATATGGGCCAGGACCACCAAGAGACCCAGTACTTC
CSARDMGQDHQETQYF
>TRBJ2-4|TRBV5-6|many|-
TGTGCCAGCAGCTTGGGTCGGGGTAGAAACATTCAGTACTTC
CASSLGRGRNIQYF
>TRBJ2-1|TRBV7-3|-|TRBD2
TGTGCCAGCAGCCCCCTAGCGGACCCCTACAATGAGCAGTTCTTC
CASSPLADPYNEQFF
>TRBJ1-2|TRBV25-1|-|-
TGTGCCAGCAGCGAAGCACAGGGCTATGGCTACACCTTC
CASSEAQGYGYTF
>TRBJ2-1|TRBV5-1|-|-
TGCGCCAGCAGCTTGGGCCAGGGGGGCGATGAGCAGTTCTTC
CASSLGQGGDEQFF
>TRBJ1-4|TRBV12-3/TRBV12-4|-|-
TGTGCCAGCAGCTCCTTAGACGGAGCCAATGAAAAACTGTTTTTT
CASSSLDGANEKLFF